Sequencing of this TCR beta chain was carried out in a study of cytomegalovirus exposure and HLA in healthy donors. Study overall: A preliminary data release comprised around 90 million unique TCRs obtained from HLA-typed donors.

13 Jbeta primers and 60 Vbeta primers were used for the PCR. Libraries were prepared by immunoSEQ multiplex PCR; TCRdb keeps only in-frame clonotypes and omits some of them. Here the sample table reports approximately 82,000 clones. Looked up from germline, CDR1 is SNHLY and CDR2 is FYNNEI. The CDR3 contains 12 residues. The source is a woman aged 55-75 years in good health and CMV-seronegative. The sequencing sample was made of PBMCs. This chain uses TRBV2 with TRBJ2-5; unclear D gene. The last part of the DNA fits TRBJ2-7 better; the J call may be wrong. CDR3 residues: CASSGLAYEQYF. In DNA form, the CDR3 reads TGTGCCAGCAGTGGACTTGCCTACGAGCAGTACTTC.